This T cell receptor (beta chain) stems from a study of blood T cell repertoires in COVID-19. Study-wide background: Samples representing acute and convalescent COVID-19 were sourced from the United States, Italy and Spain. Sample material is recorded as cDNA or gDNA derived from T cells, B-cell-depleted T cells, or PBMCs.

CDR1 and CDR2 from the germline V gene are SGHRS and YFSETQ. The CDR3 is 15 residues long. Trimming pared 4 bases from V and 2 bases from J, leaving 15 bases between. Original processing notes: Amplification with reference gene primers provided the estimates of nucleated cell counts. Only in-frame clones appear in the TCRdb table, and some are missing; sequencing was by immunoSEQ multiplex PCR. The DNA was the basis for D and trimming; V, J and clone size are from that table. The table lists more than 300,000 clones, about 90% of them singletons. The sample was peripheral blood. The rearrangement uses TRBV5-1 and TRBJ2-5; D might be TRBD1 (6 bases). The receptor was isolated from a woman between 65 and 79 years old with COVID-19, enrolled during active disease. The CDR3 DNA sequence: TGCGCCAGCAGCAAGCCAGGGGCGGAGCAAGAGACCCAGTACTTC. This sequence encodes CASSKPGAEQETQYF.